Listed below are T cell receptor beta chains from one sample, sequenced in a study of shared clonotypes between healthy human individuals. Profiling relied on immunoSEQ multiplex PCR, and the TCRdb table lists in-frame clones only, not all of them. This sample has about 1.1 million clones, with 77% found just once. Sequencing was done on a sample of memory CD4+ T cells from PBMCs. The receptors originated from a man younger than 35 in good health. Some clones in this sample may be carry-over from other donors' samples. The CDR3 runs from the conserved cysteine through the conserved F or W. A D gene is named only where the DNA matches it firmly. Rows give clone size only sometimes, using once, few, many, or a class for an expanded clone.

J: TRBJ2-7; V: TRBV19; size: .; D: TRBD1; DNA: TGTGCCAGTAGTATAGGGGGACAGGGGACCGAGCAGTACTTC; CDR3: CASSIGGQGTEQYF
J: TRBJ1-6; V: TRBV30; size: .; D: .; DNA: TGTGCCACGACAGGCCCTAATTCACCCCTCCACTTT; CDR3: CATTGPNSPLHF
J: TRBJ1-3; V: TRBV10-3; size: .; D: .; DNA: TGTGCCATCAGTGTACAGGATGGAAACACCATATATTTT; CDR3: CAISVQDGNTIYF
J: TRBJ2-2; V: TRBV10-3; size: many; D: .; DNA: TGTGCCATCAGTGAGTTGAACACCGGGGAGCTGTTTTTT; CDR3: CAISELNTGELFF
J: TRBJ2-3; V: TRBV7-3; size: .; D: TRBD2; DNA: TGTGCCAGCAGCTTAAAGCATTGGGCTAGCGGGAGTCTAGCAGATACGCAGTATTTT; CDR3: CASSLKHWASGSLADTQYF
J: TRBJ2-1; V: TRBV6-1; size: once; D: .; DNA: TGTGCCAGCCGCGTAAACAGAAACTCCTACAATGAGCAGTTCTTC; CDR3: CASRVNRNSYNEQFF
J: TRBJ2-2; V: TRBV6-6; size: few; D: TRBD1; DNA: TGTGCCAGCAGCCGTAGGGGGCGGGACACCGGGGAGCTGTTTTTT; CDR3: CASSRRGRDTGELFF
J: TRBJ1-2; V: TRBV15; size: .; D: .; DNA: TGTGCCACCAGCAGAGGAGATCGACAGGATGGCTATGGCTACACCTTC; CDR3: CATSRGDRQDGYGYTF
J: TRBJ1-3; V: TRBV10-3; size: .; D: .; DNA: TGTGCCATCAGTTGGACGGACGGCTCTGGAAACACCATATATTTT; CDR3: CAISWTDGSGNTIYF
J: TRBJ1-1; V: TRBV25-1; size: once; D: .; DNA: TGTGCCAGCAGTGGTGAGGGGGGGGATGGGCACACTGAAGCTTTCTTT; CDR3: CASSGEGGDGHTEAFF
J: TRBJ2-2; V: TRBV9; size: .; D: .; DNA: TGTGCCAGCAGTATAGACCCCAACCTGTACACCGGGGAGCTGTTTTTT; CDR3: CASSIDPNLYTGELFF
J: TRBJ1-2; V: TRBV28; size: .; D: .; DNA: TGTGCCAGCAGTTTCCTGGGACGGTGGGGGGGATTCGATAACTATGGCTACACCTTC; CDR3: CASSFLGRWGGFDNYGYTF
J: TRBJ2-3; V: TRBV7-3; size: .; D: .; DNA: TGTGCCAGCAGCCGGGACACCTACACAGATACGCAGTATTTT; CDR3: CASSRDTYTDTQYF
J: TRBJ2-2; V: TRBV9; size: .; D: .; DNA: TGTGCCAGCAGCCCCCAAGGACAGAGCACCGGGGAGCTGTTTTTT; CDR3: CASSPQGQSTGELFF
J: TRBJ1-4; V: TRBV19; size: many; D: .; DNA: TGTGCCAGTAAATCCAGGTGGGAAAAACTGTTTTTT; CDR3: CASKSRWEKLFF
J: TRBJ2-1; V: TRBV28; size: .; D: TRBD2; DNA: TGTGCCAGCAGTTCACTAGCGGGGGGAAGGGATGAGCAGTTCTTC; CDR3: CASSSLAGGRDEQFF